These 15 T cell receptor beta chains share one sample of origin, sequenced in a study of T cell responses to AZD1222 COVID-19 vaccine (dated by TCRdb to 2020 to 2022). Receptor amplification or capture employed the immunoSEQ multiplex PCR assay. TCRdb took over this immuneACCESS table, retaining in-frame rearrangements with V and J assigned. Such tables are incomplete; in checked studies, under half of the missing clones stem from an unresolved V gene, and the remainder is unexplained. Here the sample has over 130,000 clones; approximately 90% occur a single time. 9.3% of the sample comes from the top ten. In light of the paper, this sample's time point label describes: about 28 days (+/-7) after the second vaccine dose. The sequencing here drew on peripheral blood, taken 28 days after the second AZD1222 dose. These receptors were taken from an adult who received the AZD1222 COVID-19 vaccine.

The V and J genes are TRBV6-5 and TRBJ2-7; 7 nucleotides align to TRBD1. CDR1 and CDR2 from the germline V gene are MNHEY and SVGAGI. Trimming at V came to 5 bases and at J to 3 bases, leaving 7 bases not matched to a gene. The CDR3 covers 14 residues. This CDR3 reads CASSNPGQSYEQYF. The CDR3, as DNA: TGTGCCAGCAGTAACCCGGGACAGAGCTACGAGCAGTACTTC.

The rearrangement joins TRBV7-9 to TRBJ1-4, with D unresolved. The CDR3 has 15 residues. V was trimmed by 5 bases and J by 7 bases, leaving 17 bases between them. Germline V gene sequence: CDR1 SEHNR, CDR2 FQNEAQ (reference sequence). The CDR3 coding sequence is TGTGCCAGCAGCCCCGACCGGATAAAGGGTGAAAAACTGTTTTTT. The encoded protein is CASSPDRIKGEKLFF.

The chain has TRBV12-3 or TRBV12-4 and TRBJ1-2, with D possibly TRBD1 on 6 matching bases. The CDR3 runs to 13 residues. V was pared by 5 bases and J by 10 bases, with 17 bases between. CDR3 in DNA: TGTGCCAGCAGTCCACGGGGCAGGGGAGCCTACACCTTC. This encodes CASSPRGRGAYTF.

V usage is TRBV28 and J usage is TRBJ2-5, with TRBD2 identical over 11 bases. This CDR3 has 16 amino acids. Per the germline V gene, CDR1 is MDHEN and CDR2 is SYDVKM. Trimming took 2 bases from V and 5 from J; bases not matched to a gene: 7. The CDR3 DNA reads TGTGCCAGCAGTTTAGGGCTAGCGGGGGGCTGGGAGACCCAGTACTTC. Its translation: CASSLGLAGGWETQYF.

The rearrangement joins TRBV29-1 to TRBJ2-1, with 7 bases matching TRBD2. The V segment lost 0 bases and the J segment 9 bases; nucleotides outside the gene matches: 5. Germline CDR1 SQVTM, CDR2 ANQGSEA. The CDR3 extends over 13 amino acids. CDR3 sequence (DNA): TGCAGCGTTGAAGAGACTAGCTGGGGTGAGCAGTTCTTC. This translates into CSVEETSWGEQFF.

The rearrangement links TRBV27 to TRBJ1-2; a possible D gene is TRBD1 (5 bases). Trimming shortened V by 2 bases and J by 3 bases, and 13 bases separated the two germline ends. CDR1 and CDR2 from the germline V gene are MNHEY and SMNVEV (reference sequence). The CDR3 length is 15 residues. The CDR3 nucleotides read TGTGCCAGCAGTTTACGTCATGACAGTCACTATGGCTACACCTTC. Its translation: CASSLRHDSHYGYTF.

The V gene is TRBV7-9, the J gene TRBJ1-1; D may be TRBD1 (6 bases). CDR1 is SEHNR and CDR2 is FQNEAQ in the germline V gene (reference sequence). Trimming cost V 5 bases and J 7 bases, with 11 bases left between them. CDR3 length equals 12 residues. For the CDR3, the DNA is TGTGCCAGCAGCCCCGACAGGATTGAAGCTTTCTTT. Its protein product is CASSPDRIEAFF.

The sample holds one count of this clone. This chain links TRBV12-5 with TRBJ1-1, with D perhaps TRBD1 (6 bases). The CDR3 covers 16 residues. CDR1 is LGHNT and CDR2 is FRNRAP in the germline V gene. The V and J ends lost 5 bases and 7 bases respectively, with 23 bases between them. The CDR3 protein is CASGQAWGRDKDEAFF. The CDR3, as DNA: TGTGCTAGTGGTCAGGCTTGGGGGCGCGATAAGGATGAAGCTTTCTTT.

The V gene is TRBV5-8, the J gene TRBJ1-1; D is uncertain. Trimming removed 1 base from V and 1 base from J, with 5 bases in between. The CDR3 has 13 amino acids. Germline-derived CDR1 and CDR2 are SGHTS and YDEGEE. This chain's CDR3 is CASSLLRNTEAFF. Here the CDR3 DNA reads TGTGCCAGCAGCTTGTTGAGGAACACTGAAGCTTTCTTT.

The J gene is TRBJ1-3, the V gene TRBV2, with D possibly matching TRBD1 (5 bases). The CDR3 is 14 amino acids. CDR1 SNHLY and CDR2 FYNNEI come from the germline V gene. Trimming cost V 0 bases and J 2 bases, with 5 bases left between them. Here the CDR3 DNA reads TGTGCCAGCAGTGAAGCCAGGGCTGGAAACACCATATATTTT. Its protein is CASSEARAGNTIYF.

This chain links TRBV6-5 with TRBJ2-1, with 10 bases matching TRBD2. With 7 bases clipped from V and 4 bases from J, the junction kept 4 bases outside the gene matches. CDR3 length equals 14 residues. Germline V gene lookup returns CDR1 MNHEY and CDR2 SVGAGI. CDR3 amino acids: CASNLLAGYNEQFF. For the CDR3, the DNA is TGTGCCAGCAACTTACTAGCGGGGTACAATGAGCAGTTCTTC.

This chain uses TRBV5-4 with TRBJ2-7; D unresolved. Per germline, CDR1 SGHNT and CDR2 YYREEE (reference sequence). Trimming left V 4 bases short and J 5 bases short, with 10 bases between. CDR3 length equals 12 residues. The DNA of the CDR3 is TGTGCCAGCAGCCGAGGACCGGACGAGCAGTACTTC. Translating it yields CASSRGPDEQYF.

This clone was seen only once. This rearrangement joins TRBV5-1 to TRBJ1-1, with 8 bases matching TRBD1. This CDR3 contains 15 residues. The V segment lost 3 bases and the J segment 5 bases; nucleotides outside the gene matches: 9. In germline, CDR1 is SGHRS, CDR2 YFSETQ. CDR3 residues: CASSYGQGIKTEAFF. Here the CDR3 DNA reads TGCGCCAGCAGCTATGGACAGGGTATAAAAACTGAAGCTTTCTTT. The full variable domain, with the rest looked up from reference TRBV5-1 and TRBJ1-1, is KAGVTQTPRYLIKTRGQQVTLSCSPISGHRSVSWYQQTPGQGLQFLFEYFSETQRNKGNFPGRFSGRQFSNSRSEMNVSTLELGDSALYLCASSYGQGIKTEAFFGQGTRLTVV.

The chain is built from TRBV9 and TRBJ2-7, with 7 bases matching TRBD2. Germline values: CDR1 SGDLS, CDR2 YYNGEE. The ends lost 4 bases at V and 3 bases at J; junction bases unmatched: 7. The CDR3 covers 14 residues. CDR3 coding DNA: TGTGCCAGCAGCCCTGTCAGCGGGGACTACGAGCAGTACTTC. Protein product: CASSPVSGDYEQYF. Full variable domain (outside the CDR3, taken from reference TRBV9 and TRBJ2-7): DSGVTQTPKHLITATGQRVTLRCSPRSGDLSVYWYQQSLDQGLQFLIQYYNGEERAKGNILERFSAQQFPDLHSELNLSSLELGDSALYFCASSPVSGDYEQYFGPGTRLTVT.

This chain links TRBV28 with TRBJ1-5; D is uncertain. V was trimmed by 3 bases and J by 6 bases, leaving 12 bases between them. Germline V gene lookup returns CDR1 MDHEN and CDR2 SYDVKM. The CDR3 extends over 14 amino acids. CDR3 bases: TGTGCCAGCAGTTTTATCCAGACCCTTCAGCCCCAGCATTTT. This translates into CASSFIQTLQPQHF.